This T cell receptor (beta chain) was recorded in a study of spatial heterogeneity in lung cancer (dated by TCRdb to between 2018 and 2020). Notes on the research overall: Beta-chain transcripts were consistently detected in greater numbers than alpha-chain transcripts, which likely reflected higher beta-chain transcript abundance. In the raw uncorrected reads, each unique combination of TCR and UMI appeared more than ten times on average. In non-small cell lung cancer, the study quantitatively compared TCR alpha and beta repertoires across several tumor regions, matched nontumor lung, and blood. Nonsynonymous mutation counts, determined by whole-exome sequencing of tumor tissue, were related to features of the TCR repertoire. At surgery, 200 to 250 tumor regions, 61 to 75 matched nontumor lung samples and a few dozen PBMC samples were TCR-sequenced for both alpha and beta chains.

The germline V gene provides CDR1 SGDLS and CDR2 YYNGEE. V gives up 5 bases and J gives up 0 bases, and the segment between their germline ends measures 12 bases. The CDR3 holds 15 amino acids from the cysteine to the phenylalanine. The entry retains the CDR3 DNA only, 45 bases that are in frame from base 1. This clonotype showed up just a few times. What this receptor recognizes is not known. The input lacks base qualities; no much larger clone sits a single base away. The sample's time point label, decoded: sample taken at primary tumor resection. Donors were around 69 patients with early-stage, untreated non-small cell lung cancer from the lung TRACERx cohort. For TCR sequencing, whole RNA was extracted from tumor and nontumor lung tissue, or from cryopreserved PBMC samples, and no cell sorting was done. Only patients for whom sufficient RNA was available from at least two tumor regions were selected for TCR sequencing.

Library preparation employed 5' RACE. TCRdb shows the sequencer as NextSeq 500. The TCR library protocol attached a unique molecular identifier to each TCR cDNA molecule to allow correction of PCR and sequencing errors. The original pipeline was this. TCR identification, UMI-based error correction and CDR3 extraction were all carried out with Decombinator tools. TCRs above a frequency of 2 per 1,000, corresponding to the top 1% of the tumor frequency distribution, were defined as expanded. Each repertoire was subsampled 100 times to 5,000 TCRs, after which Renyi diversity was computed with the R vegan package. CDR3 similarity networks were built from amino acid triplet string-kernel similarity, with CDR3s being connected when pairwise similarity was above 0.82. TCRdb reprocessed the public reads (quality trimming at Q25 with fastp, clone calling with MiXCR) and kept in-frame beta chains. Rows matching on CDR3 protein sequence are summarized as one entry with the most common DNA and genes. TCRdb's processing, not the authors', yielded these V and J calls. The sample includes roughly 80,000 distinct CDR3 sequences, with approximately 8% observed a single time. The ten largest make up 6.5% to 8.5% of the sample.

The research as a whole found: Additional single-cell paired TCR alpha and beta sequencing was considered necessary to confirm, at a functional level, the hypothesis that regional TCRs recognize regional mutations. Ubiquitous expanded tumor TCRs were detected in blood more often at tumor resection than at routine follow-up.

The source of this sequence is a male donor with early-stage non-small cell lung cancer. The rearrangement joined TRBV9 to TRBJ2-1; TRBD2 is perhaps the D gene, given 5 matching bases. The sequenced sample was PBMCs, obtained at surgery. The CDR3 has the sequence CASSISENSYNEQFF. The DNA is TGTGCCAGCAGTATTAGCGAAAACTCCTACAATGAGCAGTTCTTC.